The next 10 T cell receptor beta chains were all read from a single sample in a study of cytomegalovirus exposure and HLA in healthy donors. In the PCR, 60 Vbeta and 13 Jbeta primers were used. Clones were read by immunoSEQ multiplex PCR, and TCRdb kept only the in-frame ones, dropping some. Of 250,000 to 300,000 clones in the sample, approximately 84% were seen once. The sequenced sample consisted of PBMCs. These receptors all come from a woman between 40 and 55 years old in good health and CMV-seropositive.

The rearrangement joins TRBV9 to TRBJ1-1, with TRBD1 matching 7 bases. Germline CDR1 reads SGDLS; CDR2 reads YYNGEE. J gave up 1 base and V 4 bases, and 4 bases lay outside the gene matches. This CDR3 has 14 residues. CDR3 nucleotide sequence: TGTGCCAGCAGCCCGGGGGACAGGAACACTGAAGCTTTCTTT. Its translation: CASSPGDRNTEAFF.

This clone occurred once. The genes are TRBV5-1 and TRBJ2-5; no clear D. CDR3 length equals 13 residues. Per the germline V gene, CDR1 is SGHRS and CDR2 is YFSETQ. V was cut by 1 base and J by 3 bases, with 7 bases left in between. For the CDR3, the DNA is TGCGCCAGCAGCTTGTGGCCCGAAGAGACCCAGTACTTC. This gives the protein CASSLWPEETQYF.

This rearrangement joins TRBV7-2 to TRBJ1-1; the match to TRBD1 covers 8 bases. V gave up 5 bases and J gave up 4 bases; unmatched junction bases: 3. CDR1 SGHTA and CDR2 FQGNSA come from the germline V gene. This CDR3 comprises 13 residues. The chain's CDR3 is CASSRTGGTEAFF. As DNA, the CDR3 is TGTGCCAGCAGCCGTACAGGGGGCACTGAAGCTTTCTTT.

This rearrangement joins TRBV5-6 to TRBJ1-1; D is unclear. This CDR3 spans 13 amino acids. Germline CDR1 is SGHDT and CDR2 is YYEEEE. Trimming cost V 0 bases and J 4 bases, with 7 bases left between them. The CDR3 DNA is TGTGCCAGCAGCTTGGGTGTCTCCACTGAAGCTTTCTTT. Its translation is CASSLGVSTEAFF.

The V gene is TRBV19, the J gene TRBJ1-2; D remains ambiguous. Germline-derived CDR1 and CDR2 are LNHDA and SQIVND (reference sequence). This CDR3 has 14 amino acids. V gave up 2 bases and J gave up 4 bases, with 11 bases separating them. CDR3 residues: CASSIWEYPYGYTF. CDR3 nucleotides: TGTGCCAGTAGTATATGGGAGTACCCCTATGGCTACACCTTC.

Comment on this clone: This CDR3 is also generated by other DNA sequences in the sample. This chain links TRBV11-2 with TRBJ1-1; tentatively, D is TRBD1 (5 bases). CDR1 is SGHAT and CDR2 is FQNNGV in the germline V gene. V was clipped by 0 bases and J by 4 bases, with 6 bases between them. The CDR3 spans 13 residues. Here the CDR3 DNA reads TGTGCCAGCAGCTTAGAAAGGGGCACTGAAGCTTTCTTT. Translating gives CASSLERGTEAFF.

The CDR3 nucleotides read TGTGCCAGCAGCTTTTTACAGGGGGGAAACTATGGCTACACCTTC. Its protein product is CASSFLQGGNYGYTF. V is TRBV7-2 and J is TRBJ1-2; TRBD1 agrees at 8 bases. V was clipped by 3 bases and J by 2 bases; unmatched bases: 5. Germline-derived CDR1 and CDR2 are SGHTA and FQGNSA. This CDR3 is built from 15 residues.

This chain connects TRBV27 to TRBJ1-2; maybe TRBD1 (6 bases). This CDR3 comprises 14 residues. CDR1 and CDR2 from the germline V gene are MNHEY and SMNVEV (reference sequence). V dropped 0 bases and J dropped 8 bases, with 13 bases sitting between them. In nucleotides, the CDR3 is TGTGCCAGCAGTTTATCGGACAGAACACGCGGCTACACCTTC. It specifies CASSLSDRTRGYTF.

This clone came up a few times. The CDR3: CASRADSTNTEAFF. The DNA for the CDR3 is TGCGCCAGCAGAGCAGACAGTACGAACACTGAAGCTTTCTTT. V is TRBV5-1 and J is TRBJ1-1; maybe TRBD1 (5 bases). The V and J ends lost 5 bases and 1 base respectively, with 12 bases between them. Looked up from germline, CDR1 is SGHRS and CDR2 is YFSETQ. CDR3 length equals 14 residues.

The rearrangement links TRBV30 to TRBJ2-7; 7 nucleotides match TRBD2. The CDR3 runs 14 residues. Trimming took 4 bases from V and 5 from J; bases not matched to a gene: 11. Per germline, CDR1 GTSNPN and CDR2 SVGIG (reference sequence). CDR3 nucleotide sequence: TGTGCCTGGATGGATGGCGGGAGCAAAAACGAGCAGTACTTC. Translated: CAWMDGGSKNEQYF.